These T cell receptor beta chains were read from a single sample in a study of T cell repertoires in cytomegalovirus infection. TCRdb redid the calling of the reads with MiXCR, one entry per CDR3 protein. The sample includes around 750,000 distinct CDR3 sequences, 32% of them seen just once. Their recognized antigens are unknown. The sequenced sample was cultured CD8+ T cells from PBMCs, obtained from culture after CMV antigen stimulation. The receptors shown here come from a human donor in good health (CMV status not recorded). Some clones in this sample may be carry-over from other donors' samples. Each CDR3 is given with its conserved first and last residue. A D gene is named only where the DNA matches it firmly. Where a row states a size, it is once, few, many or the class of an expanded clone; other rows omit it.

CDR3 DNA: TGCGCCAGCAGCCAAGACGGGGCCGGCAGGACTGAAGCTTTCTTT
CDR3 protein: CASSQDGAGRTEAFF
CDR3 length: 15
J gene: TRBJ1-1
V gene: TRBV4-1
D gene: NA
clone size: few

CDR3 DNA: TGTGCCAGCAGCTCGGGACAAGCCTCTGGAAACACCATATATTTT
CDR3 protein: CASSSGQASGNTIYF
CDR3 length: 15
J gene: TRBJ1-3
V gene: TRBV7-2
D gene: NA
clone size: many

CDR3 DNA: TGTGCCAGCAGCCAAGAAGTTACTAGCGGGGGGGCCTGGGAGACCCAGTACTTC
CDR3 protein: CASSQEVTSGGAWETQYF
CDR3 length: 18
J gene: TRBJ2-5
V gene: TRBV4-2
D gene: TRBD2
clone size: NA

CDR3 DNA: TGTGCCAGCAGTTTACAACCAGAACGGAGCTCCTATAATTCACCCCTCCACTTT
CDR3 protein: CASSLQPERSSYNSPLHF
CDR3 length: 18
J gene: TRBJ1-6
V gene: TRBV27
D gene: NA
clone size: NA

CDR3 DNA: TGCGCCAGCAGCCATGCCCGGGACAGGGCAACTAATGAGCAGTTCTTC
CDR3 protein: CASSHARDRATNEQFF
CDR3 length: 16
J gene: TRBJ2-1
V gene: TRBV4-1
D gene: TRBD1
clone size: NA

CDR3 DNA: TGTGCCAGCGGGGGACTAGCGGCTTACACCGGGGAGCTGTTTTTT
CDR3 protein: CASGGLAAYTGELFF
CDR3 length: 15
J gene: TRBJ2-2
V gene: TRBV25-1
D gene: TRBD2
clone size: NA

CDR3 DNA: TGTGCCACTCCCATTGGAGGCCGCTCCTACAATGAGCAGTTCTTC
CDR3 protein: CATPIGGRSYNEQFF
CDR3 length: 15
J gene: TRBJ2-1
V gene: TRBV6-1
D gene: NA
clone size: few

CDR3 DNA: TGTGCCAGCAGCTTGTTTGTCCCATCCACAGATACGCAGTATTTT
CDR3 protein: CASSLFVPSTDTQYF
CDR3 length: 15
J gene: TRBJ2-3
V gene: TRBV7-9
D gene: NA
clone size: few

CDR3 DNA: TGTGCCAACAGCCCGACAGGTGGAGGGGCCAAAAACATTCAGTACTTC
CDR3 protein: CANSPTGGGAKNIQYF
CDR3 length: 16
J gene: TRBJ2-4
V gene: TRBV9
D gene: NA
clone size: NA

CDR3 DNA: TGTGCCAGCAGCTTACGATCACGGGAAGCTTTCTTT
CDR3 protein: CASSLRSREAFF
CDR3 length: 12
J gene: TRBJ1-1
V gene: TRBV5-6
D gene: NA
clone size: few

CDR3 DNA: TGTGCCAGCAGCTTAGGCCTGGGACTAGGGCTCTACGAGCAGTACTTC
CDR3 protein: CASSLGLGLGLYEQYF
CDR3 length: 16
J gene: TRBJ2-7
V gene: TRBV13
D gene: TRBD2
clone size: NA

CDR3 DNA: TGTGCCAGCAGCTTAGATCCCGGGACAAACACCGGGGAGCTGTTTTTT
CDR3 protein: CASSLDPGTNTGELFF
CDR3 length: 16
J gene: TRBJ2-2
V gene: TRBV11-2
D gene: NA
clone size: many

CDR3 DNA: TGTGCCAGCAGTGATCATTGGGGCAATCAGCCCCAGCATTTT
CDR3 protein: CASSDHWGNQPQHF
CDR3 length: 14
J gene: TRBJ1-5
V gene: TRBV25-1
D gene: NA
clone size: NA

CDR3 DNA: TGCAGCGTTCCCGGGGCCAGGGTGGCGACCCAGTACTTC
CDR3 protein: CSVPGARVATQYF
CDR3 length: 13
J gene: TRBJ2-5
V gene: TRBV29-1
D gene: NA
clone size: NA

CDR3 DNA: TGTGCCAGCAGCGCGGGACCTTCGGGGGTGGACTATGGCTACACCTTC
CDR3 protein: CASSAGPSGVDYGYTF
CDR3 length: 16
J gene: TRBJ1-2
V gene: TRBV5-5
D gene: NA
clone size: few

CDR3 DNA: TGTGCCAGCAGCCACTTGGACAGCTCCTACAATGAGCAGTTCTTC
CDR3 protein: CASSHLDSSYNEQFF
CDR3 length: 15
J gene: TRBJ2-1
V gene: TRBV6-2/TRBV6-3
D gene: NA
clone size: few

CDR3 DNA: TGTGCCAGCAGTTCCCACAGGGGGCAGGCTCAGCCCCAGCATTTT
CDR3 protein: CASSSHRGQAQPQHF
CDR3 length: 15
J gene: TRBJ1-5
V gene: TRBV27
D gene: TRBD1
clone size: once

CDR3 DNA: TGTGCCAGCAGCTTAGAGGGCAGGGATGATTCACCCCTCCACTTT
CDR3 protein: CASSLEGRDDSPLHF
CDR3 length: 15
J gene: TRBJ1-6
V gene: TRBV7-8
D gene: NA
clone size: NA